The 26 T cell receptor beta chains below come from one sample, sequenced in a study of radiation and T cells in renal cell carcinoma. The method was immunoSEQ multiplex PCR; TCRdb's version includes in-frame clones alone and lacks a portion of them. Of around 140,000 clones listed, about nine tenths are singletons. Indicated time point: baseline pretreatment blood. Treatment in this sample: 15 Gy SBRT to primary tumor, nephrectomy 4 weeks later. Sample: blood, taken from a patient whose treatment included radiotherapy and nephrectomy. These receptors were taken from a woman aged 65 to 85 with renal cell carcinoma.

J is TRBJ1-6 and V is TRBV28; D gene ambiguous. Germline CDR1 is MDHEN and CDR2 is SYDVKM. V lost 7 bases and J 7 bases, leaving 8 bases between the germline ends. The CDR3 covers 12 residues. The CDR3 DNA reads TGTGCCAGCACGGGAGAGAATTCACCCCTCCACTTT. This gives the protein CASTGENSPLHF.

The chain recombines TRBV5-1 with TRBJ2-2, with D possibly being TRBD1 or TRBD2 (5 bases each). V was pared by 2 bases and J by 1 base, with 9 bases between. This CDR3 spans 15 amino acids. The V gene's germline CDR1 is SGHRS and CDR2 YFSETQ. The CDR3 sequence is CASSLPGRNTGELFF. The CDR3 DNA follows: TGCGCCAGCAGCTTACCGGGACGGAACACCGGGGAGCTGTTTTTT. The full variable domain, in which reference TRBV5-1 and TRBJ2-2 provide the parts outside the CDR3, is KAGVTQTPRYLIKTRGQQVTLSCSPISGHRSVSWYQQTPGQGLQFLFEYFSETQRNKGNFPGRFSGRQFSNSRSEMNVSTLELGDSALYLCASSLPGRNTGELFFGEGSRLTVL.

This sequence joins TRBV13 and TRBJ1-6; D is ambiguous. The CDR3 covers 15 residues. Trimming took off 3 bases at V and 7 bases at J, with 13 bases between the two ends. Germline CDR1 is PRHDT and CDR2 is FYEKMQ (reference sequence). CDR3 nucleotide sequence: TGTGCCAGCAGCTTGAGAAAGGTGCTAAATTCACCCCTCCACTTT. This sequence encodes CASSLRKVLNSPLHF.

The J gene is TRBJ1-1, the V gene TRBV4-3, with 10 bases that match TRBD1. CDR3 length equals 18 residues. CDR1 is LGHNA, CDR2 YSLEER, per germline. Trimming cost V 1 base and J 5 bases; bases outside gene matches: 13. CDR3 sequence (DNA): TGCGCCAGCAGCCAAGCTACCCGGGACAGGGGTGTGGGAACTGAAGCTTTCTTT. This sequence encodes CASSQATRDRGVGTEAFF.

This clone was counted once. V and J are TRBV5-4 and TRBJ1-1, with 8 bases matching TRBD1. J was trimmed by 4 bases and V by 5 bases; bases with no gene match: 7. In germline, CDR1 is SGHNT, CDR2 YYREEE (reference sequence). The CDR3 loop spans 14 amino acids. The CDR3 loop is CASSRQGFGTEAFF. CDR3 bases: TGTGCCAGCAGTAGACAGGGGTTCGGCACTGAAGCTTTCTTT.

The rearrangement links TRBV4-2 to TRBJ2-1; 11 bases are a match to TRBD2. Unmatched junction bases numbered 2, after V lost 4 bases and J lost 0 bases. Per germline, CDR1 LGHNA and CDR2 YNFKEQ. This CDR3 has 16 amino acids. CDR3 bases: TGTGCCAGCAGCCGTAGCGGGGGGGCCTCCTACAATGAGCAGTTCTTC. This translates into CASSRSGGASYNEQFF.

The gene calls are TRBV19 and TRBJ2-3; tentative D call: TRBD2 (6 bases). Germline CDR1 LNHDA, CDR2 SQIVND (reference sequence). V was cut by 3 bases and J by 2 bases, with 12 bases left in between. The CDR3 consists of 15 residues. For the CDR3, the DNA is TGTGCCAGTAGTATCCAGGGAGGAGACACAGATACGCAGTATTTT. It encodes CASSIQGGDTDTQYF.

This clone was counted between two and nine times. This chain uses TRBV19 with TRBJ1-5; D is ambiguous. This CDR3 has 13 amino acids. Germline CDR1 LNHDA, CDR2 SQIVND (reference sequence). V was shortened by 6 bases and J by 9 bases, with 15 bases between the two germline ends. CDR3 nucleotides: TGTGCCAGTAGCGAAGGGCCCCCTCGGCCCCAGCATTTT. Translated: CASSEGPPRPQHF.

About this clone itself: Other DNA sequences within the sample encode an identical CDR3. The CDR3 region has the DNA TGTGCCTGGAGTGTACGGGGGGTTACCGGGGAGCTGTTTTTT. Translating it yields CAWSVRGVTGELFF. The chain carries TRBV30 and TRBJ2-2, with 7 bases fitting TRBD2. CDR3 length: 14 amino acids. CDR1 is GTSNPN, CDR2 SVGIG, per germline (reference sequence). After removal of 0 bases from V and 5 bases from J, the junction contained 3 bases not matched to a gene.

The V and J genes are TRBV11-2 and TRBJ2-3; D remains ambiguous. The length of the CDR3 is 13 residues. The ends were cut back, 4 bases at V and 5 bases at J, with 10 bases in the middle. Germline V CDR1 and CDR2: SGHAT, FQNNGV. CDR3 loop: CASSSHSKDTQYF. The DNA for the CDR3 is TGTGCCAGCAGCTCCCACTCGAAAGATACGCAGTATTTT.

This clone was recorded only once. This CDR3 is also generated by other DNA sequences in the sample. The chain carries TRBV7-6 and TRBJ1-3, with 8 bases fitting TRBD1. V lost 3 bases and J lost 0; bases outside the gene matches: 4. CDR1 is SGHVS, CDR2 FNYEAQ, per germline. The CDR3 spans 16 residues. Here the CDR3 DNA reads TGTGCCAGCAGCTTGGGGACAGGCAGCTCTGGAAACACCATATATTTT. It specifies CASSLGTGSSGNTIYF.

This rearrangement joins TRBV2 to TRBJ1-1; 7 nucleotides line up with TRBD1. This CDR3 has 14 amino acids. Germline loops: CDR1 SNHLY, CDR2 FYNNEI. V was pared by 6 bases and J by 5 bases, with 9 bases of the junction left unmatched. CDR3 nucleotide sequence: TGTGCCAGCAGCCTATTGCAGGGGGGTACTGAAGCTTTCTTT. This codes for CASSLLQGGTEAFF.

CDR3 nucleotide sequence: TGCGCCAGCAGCCCGACTCCCGCGGAAAACATTCAGTACTTC. It codes for CASSPTPAENIQYF. The chain employs TRBV5-1 and TRBJ2-4; D unresolved. The CDR3 runs 14 residues. The V gene's germline CDR1 is SGHRS and CDR2 YFSETQ. Trimming took 4 bases from V and 5 from J, leaving 13 bases between them.

The CDR3 coding sequence is TGTGCCAGCAGTTTAGCGGGGGGGCTGTTCACAGATACGCAGTATTTT. It translates to CASSLAGGLFTDTQYF. The chain couples TRBV28 to TRBJ2-3; 9 nucleotides match TRBD2. CDR3 length equals 16 residues. V lost 2 bases to trimming and J lost 2 bases; unmatched junction nucleotides: 5. Germline loops: CDR1 MDHEN, CDR2 SYDVKM.

V is TRBV11-3 and J is TRBJ2-5, with unresolved D. The CDR3 has 15 amino acids. V lost 0 bases and J lost 5, with 13 bases in between. Germline V gene lookup returns CDR1 SGHNT and CDR2 YENEEA. The CDR3 DNA follows: TGTGCCAGCAGCTTAGATCTGAGTGGTGTGGAGACCCAGTACTTC. It specifies CASSLDLSGVETQYF. The whole variable domain, remainder taken from reference TRBV11-3 and TRBJ2-5, is EAGVVQSPRYKIIEKKQPVAFWCNPISGHNTLYWYLQNLGQGPELLIRYENEEAVDDSQLPKDRFSAERLKGVDSTLKIQPAELGDSAVYLCASSLDLSGVETQYFGPGTRLLVL.

The rearrangement links TRBV5-6 to TRBJ2-3; perhaps TRBD2 as D (5 bases). The CDR3 totals 16 residues. The V gene's germline CDR1 is SGHDT and CDR2 YYEEEE. V lost 2 bases and J 1 base, leaving 14 bases between the germline ends. DNA of the CDR3: TGTGCCAGCAGCTTCGGGCGTCTTAGCGGCACAGATACGCAGTATTTT. The encoded protein is CASSFGRLSGTDTQYF.

The rearrangement uses TRBV5-1 and TRBJ1-1; TRBD1 matches 10 bases. The CDR3 length is 17 residues. With 0 bases clipped from V and 4 bases from J, the junction kept 9 bases outside the gene matches. Germline-derived CDR1 and CDR2 are SGHRS and YFSETQ. CDR3 amino acids: CASSLAGTGDGFTEAFF. The CDR3 DNA sequence: TGCGCCAGCAGCTTGGCGGGGACAGGGGATGGGTTCACTGAAGCTTTCTTT.

The gene calls are TRBV5-4 and TRBJ2-5; D is perhaps TRBD1 or TRBD2 (5 bases each). TRBJ2-7 explains the end of the DNA better; the J call may be wrong. This CDR3 spans 15 amino acids. Germline V gene data show CDR1 as SGHNT and CDR2 as YYREEE (reference sequence). The CDR3 coding sequence is TGTGCCAGCAGCCCCGTCGGGACGAGCTCCTACGAGCAGTACTTC. This sequence encodes CASSPVGTSSYEQYF.

This clone was detected once. V and J are TRBV5-6 and TRBJ1-1; unclear D gene. The CDR3 has 16 amino acids. Deletions cut 4 bases from V and 1 base from J, with 17 bases between. Germline assignment: CDR1 SGHDT and CDR2 YYEEEE. This CDR3 reads CASSPLGLVKNTEAFF. The CDR3 DNA sequence: TGTGCCAGCAGCCCCCTAGGGTTGGTAAAGAACACTGAAGCTTTCTTT.

The rearrangement joins TRBV9 to TRBJ2-2; 7 nucleotides agree with TRBD2. In germline, CDR1 is SGDLS, CDR2 YYNGEE. The trim removed 2 bases at V and 6 bases at J, leaving 7 bases unmatched. The CDR3 consists of 15 residues. The CDR3 nucleotides are TGTGCCAGCAGCGTCTGGGGACTAAAATCCGGGGAGCTGTTTTTT. Its protein is CASSVWGLKSGELFF.

The rearrangement links TRBV10-3 to TRBJ2-7, with 9 bases matching TRBD1. The CDR3 length is 16 residues. V lost 6 bases to trimming and J lost 5 bases; unmatched junction nucleotides: 14. Germline V gene data show CDR1 as ENHRY and CDR2 as SYGVKD. The CDR3 DNA sequence: TGTGCCATCAGACCCCCGGACAGGGGTCACATACACGAGCAGTACTTC. This sequence encodes CAIRPPDRGHIHEQYF.

The V gene is TRBV19, the J gene TRBJ2-3; TRBD2 matches at 10 bases. CDR1 is LNHDA, CDR2 SQIVND, per germline (reference sequence). V gave up 3 bases and J gave up 6 bases; unmatched junction bases: 6. The CDR3 is 15 amino acids. CDR3 sequence: CASSMSSGGKDTQYF. DNA of the CDR3: TGTGCCAGTAGTATGTCTAGCGGGGGAAAGGATACGCAGTATTTT.

The V call is TRBV19, the J call TRBJ2-7; 8 bases agree with TRBD1. Losses at the gene ends were 5 bases for V and 6 bases for J; bases not matched to a gene: 12. This CDR3 contains 15 residues. In germline, CDR1 is LNHDA, CDR2 SQIVND (reference sequence). The CDR3 sequence: CASSARTGLQGEQYF. DNA of the CDR3: TGTGCCAGTAGTGCCAGGACAGGGTTACAAGGCGAGCAGTACTTC.

The chain carries TRBV28 and TRBJ1-4; D is possibly TRBD1 (5 bases). V was cut by 1 base and J by 7 bases, with 13 bases left in between. This CDR3 is 15 amino acids long. The V gene's germline CDR1 is MDHEN and CDR2 SYDVKM. The CDR3 spells CASSLLASGVEKLFF. DNA of the CDR3: TGTGCCAGCAGTTTATTAGCGTCGGGGGTTGAAAAACTGTTTTTT.

V is TRBV19 and J is TRBJ1-5, with D perhaps TRBD1 (5 bases). Trimming took 2 bases from V and 0 from J, leaving 8 bases between them. The CDR3 runs to 15 residues. From germline, CDR1 is LNHDA and CDR2 SQIVND (reference sequence). The CDR3 region is CASSIWGNSNQPQHF. CDR3 bases: TGTGCCAGTAGTATATGGGGGAATAGCAATCAGCCCCAGCATTTT.

V usage is TRBV30 and J usage is TRBJ2-1; 9 nucleotides line up with TRBD2. The germline CDR1 and CDR2 sequences are GTSNPN and SVGIG (reference sequence). This CDR3 has 13 amino acids. The ends lost 2 bases at V and 6 bases at J; junction bases unmatched: 2. CDR3 in amino acids: CAWSRGGANEQFF. The CDR3 region has the DNA TGTGCCTGGAGTCGCGGGGGGGCCAATGAGCAGTTCTTC.